One and the same sample provided the 18 T cell receptor beta chains below, sequenced in a study of blood T cell repertoires in COVID-19. The protocol was immunoSEQ multiplex PCR, while the TCRdb copy is restricted to in-frame clones and leaves out a portion. The sample lists some 69,000 clones; 90% were seen once. The sequenced sample was peripheral blood. All receptors come from a man between 45 and 60 years old with COVID-19, enrolled during active disease.

The CDR3 here is CASSQDRAGQGSYSSYNEQFF. The CDR3 nucleotides read TGCGCCAGCAGCCAAGATCGAGCCGGACAGGGGTCCTATAGCTCCTACAATGAGCAGTTCTTC. The chain joins TRBV4-3 to TRBJ2-1, with TRBD1 identical over 9 bases. V trimming: 0 bases; J trimming: 0 bases; junction bases outside the gene matches: 15. Germline V gives CDR1 LGHNA, CDR2 YSLEER. This CDR3 has 21 amino acids.

V and J are TRBV20-1 and TRBJ2-3; TRBD2 matches at 9 bases. The junction had 4 bases not matched to a gene; V was cut back by 3 bases and J by 3 bases. CDR3 length: 14 amino acids. CDR1 DFQATT and CDR2 SNEGSKA come from the germline V gene (reference sequence). The CDR3 sequence: CSASKAGGTDTQYF. The CDR3 DNA sequence: TGCAGTGCTAGTAAGGCGGGAGGGACAGATACGCAGTATTTT.

This chain joins TRBV4-1 and TRBJ2-1; 7 bases are a match to TRBD2. Losses at the gene ends were 3 bases for V and 2 bases for J; bases not matched to a gene: 13. This CDR3 comprises 18 residues. Germline V gene lookup returns CDR1 MGHRA and CDR2 YSYEKL. As DNA, the CDR3 is TGCGCCAGCAGCCAGGGAGGACTAGAGGGATCGGCCTACAATGAGCAGTTCTTC. Translated: CASSQGGLEGSAYNEQFF.

This clone occurred once. V gene TRBV4-3 combines with J gene TRBJ2-3; TRBD2 aligns across 12 bases. Germline V CDR1 and CDR2: LGHNA, YSLEER. J gave up 4 bases and V 4 bases, and 6 bases lay outside the gene matches. This CDR3 is 16 amino acids long. The DNA of the CDR3 is TGCGCCAGCAGCCCATGGACTAGCGGGAAGGCAGATACGCAGTATTTT. Its protein is CASSPWTSGKADTQYF.

This clone is a singleton in its sample. The chain's CDR3 is CASSYQQGGGETQYF. CDR3 coding DNA: TGTGCCAGCAGTTACCAACAGGGGGGAGGAGAGACCCAGTACTTC. The chain combines TRBV6-5 with TRBJ2-5; TRBD1 matches at 8 bases. V lost 2 bases and J lost 4; bases outside the gene matches: 6. The germline V gene has CDR1 MNHEY and CDR2 SVGAGI. This CDR3 contains 15 residues.

V gene TRBV6-6 combines with J gene TRBJ2-2, with unresolved D. Looked up from germline, CDR1 is MNHNY and CDR2 is SVGAGI (reference sequence). Trimming stripped 5 bases from V and 0 bases from J, with 10 bases between. CDR3 length: 15 amino acids. CDR3 loop: CASSGQEPNTGELFF. The DNA for the CDR3 is TGTGCCAGCAGTGGGCAGGAACCGAACACCGGGGAGCTGTTTTTT.

This chain links TRBV9 with TRBJ1-2; D not certain. Between the trimmed V and J ends, which lost 0 bases and 6 bases, there was a span of 9 bases. The CDR3 covers 13 residues. CDR1 and CDR2 (germline): SGDLS, YYNGEE. The CDR3, as DNA: TGTGCCAGCAGCGTAGAATTCGAGGATGGCTACACCTTC. It specifies CASSVEFEDGYTF.

The CDR3 region has the DNA TGTGCCAGCTCGGAACAGGGGGCGCCGAACACCGGGGAGCTGTTTTTT. Its protein product is CASSEQGAPNTGELFF. The chain recombines TRBV18 with TRBJ2-2, with TRBD1 matching over 9 bases. Germline CDR1 is KGHSH and CDR2 is LQKENI. There are 16 residues in the CDR3. V shed 6 bases, J shed 0 bases, and the junction held 5 bases outside the gene matches. Looking up the rest from reference TRBV18 and TRBJ2-2 gives the full variable domain: NAGVMQNPRHLVRRRGQEARLRCSPMKGHSHVYWYRQLPEEGLKFMVYLQKENIIDESGMPKERFSAEFPKEGPSILRIQQVVRGDSAAYFCASSEQGAPNTGELFFGEGSRLTVL.

The chain joins TRBV6-5 to TRBJ1-1; D remains unclear. The CDR3 runs to 16 residues. Germline V CDR1 and CDR2: MNHEY, SVGAGI. V dropped 3 bases and J dropped 2 bases, with 16 bases sitting between them. CDR3 amino acids: CASSYRAGRENTEAFF. The DNA of the CDR3 is TGTGCCAGCAGTTATCGGGCTGGGAGGGAAAACACTGAAGCTTTCTTT.

The chain is built from TRBV28 and TRBJ2-1; D unresolved. This CDR3 spans 12 amino acids. Germline values: CDR1 MDHEN, CDR2 SYDVKM. Trimming stripped 8 bases from V and 4 bases from J, with 9 bases between. The CDR3, as DNA: TGTGCCAGCTATACCGGTTACAATGAGCAGTTCTTC. Its protein is CASYTGYNEQFF. The full variable domain, in which reference TRBV28 and TRBJ2-1 provide the parts outside the CDR3, is DVKVTQSSRYLVKRTGEKVFLECVQDMDHENMFWYRQDPGLGLRLIYFSYDVKMKEKGDIPEGYSVSREKKERFSLILESASTNQTSMYLCASYTGYNEQFFGPGTRLTVL.

This rearrangement joins TRBV6-2 or TRBV6-3 to TRBJ1-1, with D perhaps matching TRBD1 (5 bases). In germline, CDR1 is MNHEY, CDR2 SVGEGT. This CDR3 has 13 amino acids. V lost 3 bases, J lost 7 bases, and 12 bases lay in between. The CDR3 region has the DNA TGTGCCAGCAGTTATTTGGGGCAGGGTGAAGCTTTCTTT. Amino acid sequence: CASSYLGQGEAFF.

This clone was found a few times. One end of the junction is discordant with germline, which a read error may explain. The V and J genes are TRBV5-6 and TRBJ2-1, with TRBD2 identical over 9 bases. CDR3 length equals 14 residues. Germline assignment: CDR1 SGHDT and CDR2 YYEEEE. The CDR3 reads CASGLAGVGNEQFF. CDR3 bases: TGTGCCAGCGGCTTAGCGGGAGTAGGCAATGAGCAGTTCTTC.

The chain recombines TRBV28 with TRBJ2-7, with D possibly matching TRBD1 (6 bases). Trimming removed 6 bases from V and 2 bases from J, with 17 bases in between. Germline V gene lookup returns CDR1 MDHEN and CDR2 SYDVKM. The CDR3 covers 15 residues. The CDR3 spells CASSTGTTNPYEQYF. For the CDR3, the DNA is TGTGCCAGCAGCACAGGGACAACTAACCCCTACGAGCAGTACTTC.

This chain links TRBV28 with TRBJ1-1; D remains unclear. Germline V gives CDR1 MDHEN, CDR2 SYDVKM. CDR3 length equals 14 residues. V gave up 5 bases and J gave up 1 base, with 11 bases separating them. CDR3 sequence (DNA): TGTGCCAGCAGTCCCCTCGGAGGGAACACTGAAGCTTTCTTT. Translated, it gives CASSPLGGNTEAFF.

This clone was counted only a few times. The same CDR3 arises from other DNA sequences in this sample as well. CDR3 nucleotides: TGCGCCAGCAGCTTGGCGGGAGGCAATCAGCCCCAGCATTTT. Its translation is CASSLAGGNQPQHF. This sequence joins TRBV5-1 and TRBJ1-5; D uncertain. CDR3 length: 14 amino acids. V gave up 0 bases and J gave up 2 bases, with 6 bases separating them. Looked up from germline, CDR1 is SGHRS and CDR2 is YFSETQ.

The chain recombines TRBV5-1 with TRBJ2-1, with unresolved D. Between the trimmed V and J ends, which lost 9 bases and 4 bases, there was a span of 14 bases. CDR3 length: 13 residues. CDR1 is SGHRS, CDR2 YFSETQ, per germline. CDR3 DNA: TGCGCCACCCGACTTTCTCCTTACAATGAGCAGTTCTTC. Its translation: CATRLSPYNEQFF.

The chain employs TRBV27 and TRBJ2-7; 7 nucleotides agree with TRBD2. The ends lost 2 bases at V and 2 bases at J; junction bases unmatched: 6. The CDR3 is 15 residues long. From germline, CDR1 is MNHEY and CDR2 SMNVEV (reference sequence). The CDR3 DNA follows: TGTGCCAGCAGTTTACAAGCGGGGAACACCTACGAGCAGTACTTC. The encoded protein is CASSLQAGNTYEQYF.

This sequence joins TRBV5-1 and TRBJ1-2, with 9 bases matching TRBD1. Germline assignment: CDR1 SGHRS and CDR2 YFSETQ. This CDR3 contains 15 residues. Trimming removed 0 bases from V and 6 bases from J; junction bases left unmatched: 6. The CDR3 DNA sequence: TGCGCCAGCAGCTTGGGATGGGACAGGGACCATGGCTACACCTTC. Residues: CASSLGWDRDHGYTF.